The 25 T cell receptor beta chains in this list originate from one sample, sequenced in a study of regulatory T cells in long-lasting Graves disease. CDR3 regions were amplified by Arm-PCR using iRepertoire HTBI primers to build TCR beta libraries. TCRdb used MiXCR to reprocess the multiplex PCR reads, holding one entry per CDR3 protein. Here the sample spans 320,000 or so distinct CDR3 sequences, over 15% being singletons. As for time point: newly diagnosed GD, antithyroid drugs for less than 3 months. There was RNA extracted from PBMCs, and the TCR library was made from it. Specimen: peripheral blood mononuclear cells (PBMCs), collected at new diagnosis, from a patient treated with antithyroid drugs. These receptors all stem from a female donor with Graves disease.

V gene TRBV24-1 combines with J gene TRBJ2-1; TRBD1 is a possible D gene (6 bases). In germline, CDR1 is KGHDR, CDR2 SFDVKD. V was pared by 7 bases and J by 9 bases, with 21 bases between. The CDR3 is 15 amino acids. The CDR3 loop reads CATRAGDQKQGEQFF. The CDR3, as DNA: TGTGCCACCAGAGCAGGGGACCAAAAACAGGGTGAGCAGTTCTTC.

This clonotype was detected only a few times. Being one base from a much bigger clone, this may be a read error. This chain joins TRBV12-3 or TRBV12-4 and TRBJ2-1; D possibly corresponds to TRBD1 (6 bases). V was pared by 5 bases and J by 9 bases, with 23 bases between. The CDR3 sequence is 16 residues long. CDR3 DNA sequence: TGTGCCAGCAGTGACATACAGGGTGTAATGGACAGTGAGCAGTTCTTC. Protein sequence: CASSDIQGVMDSEQFF.

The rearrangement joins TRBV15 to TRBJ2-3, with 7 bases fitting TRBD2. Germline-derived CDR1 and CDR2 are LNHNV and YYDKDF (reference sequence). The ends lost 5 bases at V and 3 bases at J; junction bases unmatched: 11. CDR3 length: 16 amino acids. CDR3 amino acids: CATSDPSAGVTDTQYF. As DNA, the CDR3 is TGTGCCACCAGCGACCCCAGCGCGGGAGTTACAGATACGCAGTATTTT.

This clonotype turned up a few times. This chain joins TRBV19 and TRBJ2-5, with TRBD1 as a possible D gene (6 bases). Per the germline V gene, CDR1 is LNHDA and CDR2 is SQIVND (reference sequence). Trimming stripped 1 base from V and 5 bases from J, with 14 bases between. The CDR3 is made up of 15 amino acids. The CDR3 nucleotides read TGTGCCAGTAGTATAGTGATGGCAGGGGCGGAGACCCAGTACTTC. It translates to CASSIVMAGAETQYF.

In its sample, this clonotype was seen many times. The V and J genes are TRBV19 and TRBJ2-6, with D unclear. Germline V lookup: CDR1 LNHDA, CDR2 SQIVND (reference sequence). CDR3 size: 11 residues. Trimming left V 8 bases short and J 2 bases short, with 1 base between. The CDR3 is CASAGANVLTF. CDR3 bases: TGTGCCAGTGCTGGGGCCAACGTCCTGACTTTC.

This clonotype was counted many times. The CDR3 reads CASSPRAGANVLTF. CDR3 DNA: TGTGCCAGCAGTCCCAGGGCTGGGGCCAACGTCCTGACTTTC. The rearrangement uses TRBV7-9 and TRBJ2-6; maybe TRBD1 (5 bases). V was shortened by 6 bases and J by 2 bases, with 8 bases between the two germline ends. Germline CDR1 and CDR2: SEHNR and FQNEAQ (reference sequence). The CDR3 contains 14 residues.

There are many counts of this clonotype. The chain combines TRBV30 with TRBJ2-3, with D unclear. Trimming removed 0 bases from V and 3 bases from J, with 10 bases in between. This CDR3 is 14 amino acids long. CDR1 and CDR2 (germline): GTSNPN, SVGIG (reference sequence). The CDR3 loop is CAWSVATPTDTQYF. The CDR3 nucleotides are TGTGCCTGGAGTGTAGCGACTCCAACAGATACGCAGTATTTT.

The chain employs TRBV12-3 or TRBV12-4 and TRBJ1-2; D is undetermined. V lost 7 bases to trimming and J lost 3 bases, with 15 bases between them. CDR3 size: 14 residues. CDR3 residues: CASTLANSHYGYTF. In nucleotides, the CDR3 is TGTGCCAGCACACTCGCAAACTCTCACTATGGCTACACCTTC.

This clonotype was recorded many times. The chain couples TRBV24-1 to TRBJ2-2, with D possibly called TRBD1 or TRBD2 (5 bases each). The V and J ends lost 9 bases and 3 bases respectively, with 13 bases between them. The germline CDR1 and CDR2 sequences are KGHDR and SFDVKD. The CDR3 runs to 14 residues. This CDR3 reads CATGTQHHTGELFF. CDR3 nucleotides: TGTGCCACCGGGACCCAACACCACACCGGGGAGCTGTTTTTT.

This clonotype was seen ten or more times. CDR3 DNA sequence: TGTGCCAGCAGCTTAGGGAGCGGATGGAGCTCCTACAATGAGCAGTTCTTC. Amino acids: CASSLGSGWSSYNEQFF. The V gene is TRBV7-9, the J gene TRBJ2-1; TRBD2 is a possible D gene (5 bases). The CDR3 sequence is 17 residues long. V lost 1 base and J lost 0, with 13 bases in between. Germline V gives CDR1 SEHNR, CDR2 FQNEAQ (reference sequence).

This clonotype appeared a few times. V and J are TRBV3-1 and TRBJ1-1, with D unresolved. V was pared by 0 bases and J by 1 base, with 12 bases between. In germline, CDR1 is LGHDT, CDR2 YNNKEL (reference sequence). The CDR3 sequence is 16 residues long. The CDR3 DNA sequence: TGTGCCAGCAGCCAAGATCGTCCGGCTGGGAACACTGAAGCTTTCTTT. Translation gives CASSQDRPAGNTEAFF.

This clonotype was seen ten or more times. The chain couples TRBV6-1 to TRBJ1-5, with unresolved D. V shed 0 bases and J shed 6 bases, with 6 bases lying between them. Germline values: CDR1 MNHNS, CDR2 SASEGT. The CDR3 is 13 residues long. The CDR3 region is CASSEALGQPQHF. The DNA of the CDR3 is TGTGCCAGCAGTGAAGCCCTTGGTCAGCCCCAGCATTTT.

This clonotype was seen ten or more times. Here the CDR3 DNA reads TGTGCCAGCAGTGCGTCGGTGGGAGTGGAGACCCAGTACTTC. This translates into CASSASVGVETQYF. The chain recombines TRBV2 with TRBJ2-5, with D maybe TRBD2 (5 bases). Germline values: CDR1 SNHLY, CDR2 FYNNEI. V was cut by 4 bases and J by 5 bases, with 14 bases left in between. The CDR3 has 14 amino acids.

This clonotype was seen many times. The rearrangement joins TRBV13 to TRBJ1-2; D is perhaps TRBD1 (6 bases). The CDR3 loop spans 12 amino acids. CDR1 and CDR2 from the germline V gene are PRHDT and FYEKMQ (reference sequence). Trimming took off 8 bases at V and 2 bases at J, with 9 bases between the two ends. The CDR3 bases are TGTGCCAGCCAGGGGCAGAACTATGGCTACACCTTC. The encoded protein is CASQGQNYGYTF.

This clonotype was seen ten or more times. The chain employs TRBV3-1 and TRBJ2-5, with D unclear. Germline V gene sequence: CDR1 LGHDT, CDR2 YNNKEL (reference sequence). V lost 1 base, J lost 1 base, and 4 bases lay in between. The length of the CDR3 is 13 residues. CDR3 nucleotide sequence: TGTGCCAGCAGCCAAGGAATCCAAGAGACCCAGTACTTC. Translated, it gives CASSQGIQETQYF.

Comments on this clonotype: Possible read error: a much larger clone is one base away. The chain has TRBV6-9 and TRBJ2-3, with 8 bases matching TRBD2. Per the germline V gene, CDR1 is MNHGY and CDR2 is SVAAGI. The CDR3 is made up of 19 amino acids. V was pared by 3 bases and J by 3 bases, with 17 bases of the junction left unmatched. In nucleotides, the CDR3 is TGTGCCAGCAGTTACATCTGGGGCGGGGGGCGATTGAGTACAGATACGCAGTATTTT. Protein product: CASSYIWGGGRLSTDTQYF.

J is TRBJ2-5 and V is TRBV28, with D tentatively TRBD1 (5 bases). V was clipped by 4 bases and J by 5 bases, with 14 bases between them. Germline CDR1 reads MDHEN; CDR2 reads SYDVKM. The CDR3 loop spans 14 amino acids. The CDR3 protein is CASSSTRDRETQYF. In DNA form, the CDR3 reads TGTGCCAGCAGTTCGACCAGGGATCGGGAGACCCAGTACTTC.

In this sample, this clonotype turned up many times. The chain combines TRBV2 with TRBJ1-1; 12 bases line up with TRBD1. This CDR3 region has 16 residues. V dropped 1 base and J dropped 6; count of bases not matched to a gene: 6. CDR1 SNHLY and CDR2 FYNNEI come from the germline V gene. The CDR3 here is CASSEGDRGRMSEAFF. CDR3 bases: TGTGCCAGCAGTGAAGGGGACAGGGGGCGAATGTCTGAAGCTTTCTTT.

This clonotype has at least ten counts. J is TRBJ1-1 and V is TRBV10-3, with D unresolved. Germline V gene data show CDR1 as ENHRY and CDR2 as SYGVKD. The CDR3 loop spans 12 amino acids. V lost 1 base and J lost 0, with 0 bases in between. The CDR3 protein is CAISELNTEAFF. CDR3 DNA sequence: TGTGCCATCAGTGAGTTGAACACTGAAGCTTTCTTT.

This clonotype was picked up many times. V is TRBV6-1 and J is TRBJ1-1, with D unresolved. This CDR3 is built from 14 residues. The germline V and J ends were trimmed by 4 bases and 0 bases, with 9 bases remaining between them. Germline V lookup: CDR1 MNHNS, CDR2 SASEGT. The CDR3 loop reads CASSAPTVNTEAFF. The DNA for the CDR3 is TGTGCCAGCAGTGCACCGACGGTGAACACTGAAGCTTTCTTT.

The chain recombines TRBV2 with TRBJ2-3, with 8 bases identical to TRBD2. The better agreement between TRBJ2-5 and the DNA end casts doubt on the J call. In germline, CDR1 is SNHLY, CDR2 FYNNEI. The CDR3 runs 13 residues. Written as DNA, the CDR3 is TGTGCCAGCAAGAGCGGGACTAGAGAGACCCAGTACTTC. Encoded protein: CASKSGTRETQYF.

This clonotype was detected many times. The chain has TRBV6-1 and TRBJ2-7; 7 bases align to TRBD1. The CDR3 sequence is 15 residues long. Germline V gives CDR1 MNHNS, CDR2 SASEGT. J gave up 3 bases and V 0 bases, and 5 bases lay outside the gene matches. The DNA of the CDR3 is TGTGCCAGCAGTGAAGCGGGGGCAGGGGGCTACGAGCAGTACTTC. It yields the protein CASSEAGAGGYEQYF.

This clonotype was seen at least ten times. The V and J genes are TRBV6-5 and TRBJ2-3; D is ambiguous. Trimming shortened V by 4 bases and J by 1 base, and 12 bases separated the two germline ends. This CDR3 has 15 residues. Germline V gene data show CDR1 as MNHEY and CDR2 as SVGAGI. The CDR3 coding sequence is TGTGCCAGCAGTTCCGAAATCAGAGGCACAGATACGCAGTATTTT. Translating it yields CASSSEIRGTDTQYF.

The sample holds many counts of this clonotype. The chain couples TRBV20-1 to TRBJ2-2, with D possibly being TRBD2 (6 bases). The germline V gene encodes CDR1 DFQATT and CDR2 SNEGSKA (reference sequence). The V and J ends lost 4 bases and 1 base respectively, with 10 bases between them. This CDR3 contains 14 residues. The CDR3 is CSATWGGNTGELFF. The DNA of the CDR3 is TGCAGTGCTACCTGGGGAGGGAACACCGGGGAGCTGTTTTTT.

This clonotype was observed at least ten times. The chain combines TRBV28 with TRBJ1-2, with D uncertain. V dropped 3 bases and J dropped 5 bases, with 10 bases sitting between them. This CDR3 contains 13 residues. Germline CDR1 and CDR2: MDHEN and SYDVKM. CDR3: CASSLGNGYGYTF. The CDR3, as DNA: TGTGCCAGCAGTTTGGGAAACGGGTATGGCTACACCTTC.